This is a list of T cell receptor beta chains from one sample in a study of PD-1 blockade in classical Hodgkin lymphoma. The assay was immunoSEQ multiplex PCR, and TCRdb's table has in-frame clones only and misses some. Here the sample spans roughly 64,000 clones, about 92% being singletons. Sequenced here: peripheral blood mononuclear cells (PBMCs), sampled before the fourth cycle of nivolumab. These receptors were obtained from a human donor with classical Hodgkin lymphoma. CDR3s include the opening cysteine and the closing phenylalanine or tryptophan. D genes are given only for firm matches. For some rows the clone size is stated as once, few or many, or as a class when expanded; others skip it.

V gene	D gene	clone size	J gene	CDR3 DNA	CDR3 protein
TRBV11-2	-	few	TRBJ1-5	TGTGCCAGCAGCTTAGATCTGAGACAGCCCCAGCATTTT	CASSLDLRQPQHF
TRBV29-1	-	-	TRBJ2-5	TGCAGCGTTGAACCTGGGACTCTACGGTACTTC	CSVEPGTLRYF
TRBV6-5	TRBD1	-	TRBJ1-2	TGTGCCAGCAGGTCCACAGGGGTGGGTGGCTACACCTTC	CASRSTGVGGYTF
TRBV6-6	-	-	TRBJ2-7	TGTGCCAGCAGTTTGGACACTTACGAGCAGTACTTC	CASSLDTYEQYF
TRBV19	TRBD2	few	TRBJ2-1	TGTGCCAGTAGTATCGAGGCGGGACTAGCGGGATCCGTCTACAATGAGCAGTTCTTC	CASSIEAGLAGSVYNEQFF
TRBV4-1	-	once	TRBJ2-4	TGCGCCAGCAGCCAAGGTCTAAGGCAGTACTTC	CASSQGLRQYF
TRBV6-5	-	few	TRBJ1-4	TGTGCCAGCAGCACCGGACGGCCCGGGGGTGAAAAACTGTTTTTT	CASSTGRPGGEKLFF
TRBV18	TRBD1	once	TRBJ2-1	TGTGCCAGCTCACCCCGACAGGGAAAAGTGGTAAGCTCCTACAATGAGCAGTTCTTC	CASSPRQGKVVSSYNEQFF
TRBV10-3	-	-	TRBJ2-1	TGTGCCATCAGTGAGCAAGTGAGCTCCTACAATGAGCAGTTCTTC	CAISEQVSSYNEQFF
TRBV2	-	few	TRBJ2-7	TGTGCCAGCAGCGTCAGTTTGGCCTACGAGCAGTACTTC	CASSVSLAYEQYF
TRBV2	TRBD1	few	TRBJ1-1	TGTGCCAGCAGCATACAGGGGAGGAACACTGAAGCTTTCTTT	CASSIQGRNTEAFF
TRBV10-3	TRBD2	-	TRBJ2-2	TGTGCCATCCGCAACGAGCGGGGGTCGAACACCGGGGAGCTGTTTTTT	CAIRNERGSNTGELFF
TRBV11-2	TRBD2	-	TRBJ2-2	TGTGCCAGCAGGCGACTAGCGGGGGGGTGGAACACCGGGGAGCTGTTTTTT	CASRRLAGGWNTGELFF
TRBV5-1	-	-	TRBJ1-5	TGCGCCAGCAGCTTGGAAGGGATGCAACAGCCCCAGCATTTT	CASSLEGMQQPQHF
TRBV19	-	-	TRBJ2-3	TGTGCCAGTAGTAATCTCGGGCTCGGAACAGATACGCAGTATTTT	CASSNLGLGTDTQYF
TRBV7-8	-	-	TRBJ1-6	TGTGCCAGCAGCGTCCGATGGGGAAAAAATTCACCCCTCCACTTT	CASSVRWGKNSPLHF
TRBV18	TRBD1	-	TRBJ2-7	TGTGCCAGCTCACCATCTGGGCAGGGGGCGAGGGAGCAGTACTTC	CASSPSGQGAREQYF
TRBV9	-	-	TRBJ2-1	TGTGCCAGCAGCGTAGGGCTTAGCGGTGTCTACAATGAGCAGTTCTTC	CASSVGLSGVYNEQFF
TRBV5-1	-	-	TRBJ2-1	TGCGCCAGCAACAATCGGGGGGCCAATGAGCAGTTCTTC	CASNNRGANEQFF
TRBV5-1	-	-	TRBJ2-3	TGCGCCAGCAGCCTTATGGCGGAGTCAGATACGCAGTATTTT	CASSLMAESDTQYF
TRBV28	-	-	TRBJ2-7	TGTGCCAGCAGTTTATCGGGGAACTCCTACGAGCAGTACTTC	CASSLSGNSYEQYF
TRBV5-1	TRBD1	-	TRBJ2-5	TGCGCCAGCAGCTTGGGGACAGGGGGATATCAAGAGACCCAGTACTTC	CASSLGTGGYQETQYF
TRBV6-5	-	-	TRBJ1-3	TGTGCCAGCAGTTCGGGCGGAAACACCATATATTTT	CASSSGGNTIYF
TRBV18	TRBD1	-	TRBJ1-4	TGTGCCAGCTCACCCGGGACAGGGTATGAAAAACTGTTTTTT	CASSPGTGYEKLFF
TRBV9	TRBD2	-	TRBJ2-1	TGTGCCAGCAGCGGAAAAACTAGCGGATTCTACAATGAGCAGTTCTTC	CASSGKTSGFYNEQFF
TRBV5-1	TRBD1	-	TRBJ2-7	TGCGCCAGCAGCTTAGGGACAGGCGAGCAGTACTTC	CASSLGTGEQYF
TRBV6-5	-	-	TRBJ2-7	TGTGCCAGCAGGGAATCGGGACATTCCTCCTACGAGCAGTACTTC	CASRESGHSSYEQYF
TRBV27	TRBD2	-	TRBJ2-1	TGTGCCAGCAGTTCAATAGCGGGAGGGGTGAATGAGCAGTTCTTC	CASSSIAGGVNEQFF
TRBV5-4	-	-	TRBJ1-2	TGTGCCAGCAGCCCCCCGGTCGGGCGAACTATTGGCTACACCTTC	CASSPPVGRTIGYTF
TRBV11-2	TRBD1	-	TRBJ2-7	TGTGCCAGCAGCTATGGCCCGGGACAGGGGGTCCGCGAGCAGTACTTC	CASSYGPGQGVREQYF
TRBV11-1	-	-	TRBJ2-7	TGTGCCAGCAGCTTCAGTCCGAGCTCCTACGAGCAGTACTTC	CASSFSPSSYEQYF
TRBV2	-	-	TRBJ2-5	TGTGCCAGCAGGGGGGATGTCGAGGAGACCCAGTACTTC	CASRGDVEETQYF
TRBV7-9	TRBD1	-	TRBJ1-1	TGTGCCAGCAGCGGGGACAGTTTGAACACTGAAGCTTTCTTT	CASSGDSLNTEAFF
TRBV9	TRBD1	once	TRBJ2-2	TGTGCCAGCAGCTCCCGCCCGGACAGGGGTGGCACCGGGGAGCTGTTTTTT	CASSSRPDRGGTGELFF
TRBV18	TRBD1	-	TRBJ1-1	TGTGCCAGCTCACTGGGACAGCACACTGAAGCTTTCTTT	CASSLGQHTEAFF
TRBV6-5	-	-	TRBJ1-6	TGTGCCAGCAGTTACTCGGACCGGGATTCACCCCTCCACTTT	CASSYSDRDSPLHF
TRBV10-2	TRBD2	-	TRBJ2-3	TGCGCCAGCCACCCCTTGACTAGCGGGTGGGATACGCAGTATTTT	CASHPLTSGWDTQYF
TRBV14	-	-	TRBJ1-1	TGTGCCAGCAGCCAAGTGGGTTTTACTGAAGCTTTCTTT	CASSQVGFTEAFF
TRBV29-1	TRBD1	-	TRBJ2-3	TGCAGCGTTGGGCATACAGGGGGCGCGCAGTATTTT	CSVGHTGGAQYF
TRBV11-2	-	-	TRBJ2-3	TGTGCCAGCAGCTTAGGGGTAGGGAGCACAGATACGCAGTATTTT	CASSLGVGSTDTQYF
TRBV7-6	-	medium-sized	TRBJ2-7	TGTGCCAGCAGCCCGACTGGGGGGCAATCCTCCGAGCAGTACTTC	CASSPTGGQSSEQYF